This TCR beta chain was identified during a study of OX40 agonist ivuxolimab in advanced cancers. Sequencing was performed with immunoSEQ multiplex PCR; in TCRdb, only in-frame clones are kept and a portion is missing. The profile shows approximately 33,000 clones, roughly nine tenths of them singletons. Trimming cost V 0 bases and J 6 bases, with 19 bases left between them. There are 16 residues in the CDR3. Germline assignment: CDR1 SGDLS and CDR2 YYNGEE. Sequenced material: CD4+ or CD8+ T cells sorted from blood, taken in a trial of the OX40 agonist ivuxolimab. This sequence originates from an adult with an advanced solid tumor such as melanoma, head and neck, liver or kidney cancer. This chain uses TRBV9 with TRBJ2-7, with D possibly being TRBD1 or TRBD2 (6 bases each). CDR3 region: CASSVEGQGTAGEQYF. Written as DNA, the CDR3 is TGTGCCAGCAGCGTAGAGGGCCAGGGGACTGCGGGCGAGCAGTACTTC.